The 26 T cell receptor beta chains listed next were all sequenced from one sample in a study of blood T cell repertoires in COVID-19. Clones were read by immunoSEQ multiplex PCR, and TCRdb kept only the in-frame ones, dropping some. The sample lists about 47,000 clones, roughly 88% seen once, with about 3% in the top ten. Source material: peripheral blood. These receptors originate from a man in his fifties with active COVID-19.

V is TRBV9 and J is TRBJ2-2; 7 bases are a match to TRBD1. The CDR3 contains 17 residues. With 0 bases clipped from V and 0 bases from J, the junction kept 5 bases outside the gene matches. In germline, CDR1 is SGDLS, CDR2 YYNGEE. The CDR3 here is CASSVGFGTANTGELFF. As DNA, the CDR3 is TGTGCCAGCAGCGTAGGCTTTGGGACAGCGAACACCGGGGAGCTGTTTTTT.

This sequence joins TRBV2 and TRBJ2-1; D ambiguous. CDR1 is SNHLY, CDR2 FYNNEI, per germline. V lost 7 bases and J lost 10, with 14 bases in between. CDR3 size: 12 residues. The CDR3 region is CASIPDLREQFF. The CDR3 DNA sequence: TGTGCCAGCATTCCAGACCTCAGGGAGCAGTTCTTC.

The rearrangement joins TRBV12-3 or TRBV12-4 to TRBJ2-3; D unresolved. V gave up 3 bases and J gave up 4 bases, with 8 bases separating them. The CDR3 has 13 residues. The CDR3 region is CASSFRSPDTQYF. In nucleotides, the CDR3 is TGTGCCAGCAGTTTTCGGTCACCAGATACGCAGTATTTT.

This rearrangement joins TRBV14 to TRBJ1-1, with a tentative D call TRBD1 (6 bases). The germline V gene has CDR1 SGHDN and CDR2 FVKESK. This CDR3 comprises 15 residues. Trimming shortened V by 0 bases and J by 5 bases, and 13 bases separated the two germline ends. CDR3 amino acids: CASSQDWQGRTEAFF. In DNA, the CDR3 is TGTGCCAGCAGCCAAGATTGGCAGGGGAGAACTGAAGCTTTCTTT.

This clone was counted between two and nine times. V is TRBV12-3 or TRBV12-4 and J is TRBJ1-2; maybe TRBD1 (5 bases). The V gene lost 3 bases and the J gene lost 8 bases, with 10 bases spanning the gap. The length of the CDR3 is 12 residues. CDR3 sequence reads: CASSLGGIGYTF. The CDR3 bases are TGTGCCAGCAGTTTGGGGGGGATCGGCTACACCTTC.

The V call is TRBV4-2, the J call TRBJ1-4; no clear D. V shed 1 base and J shed 2 bases, with 14 bases lying between them. This CDR3 has 17 residues. Per germline, CDR1 LGHNA and CDR2 YNFKEQ. CDR3 in amino acids: CASSQGGSAATNEKLFF. CDR3 sequence (DNA): TGTGCCAGCAGCCAAGGTGGTTCGGCGGCGACTAATGAAAAACTGTTTTTT.

The J gene is TRBJ2-3, the V gene TRBV6-5; D gene ambiguous. Germline CDR1 reads MNHEY; CDR2 reads SVGAGI. Trimming took off 2 bases at V and 3 bases at J, with 6 bases between the two ends. The CDR3 consists of 13 residues. Here the CDR3 reads CASSYVRTDTQYF. The CDR3 DNA reads TGTGCCAGCAGTTACGTCAGGACAGATACGCAGTATTTT.

This chain joins TRBV18 and TRBJ1-6; D is possibly TRBD1 (5 bases). The CDR3 has 13 amino acids. Germline loops: CDR1 KGHSH, CDR2 LQKENI. V was shortened by 3 bases and J by 11 bases, with 11 bases between the two germline ends. The CDR3 nucleotides are TGTGCCAGCTCACCCTCCAGGGATCCACCCCTCCACTTT. This codes for CASSPSRDPPLHF.

Notes on this clone: This sample includes further DNA sequences coding for the same CDR3. This chain joins TRBV9 and TRBJ2-7; D remains ambiguous. Per germline, CDR1 SGDLS and CDR2 YYNGEE. Trimming removed 1 base from V and 1 base from J, with 6 bases in between. The CDR3 sequence is 13 residues long. The CDR3 nucleotides are TGTGCCAGCAGCGTAACTGGTTCCTACGAGCAGTACTTC. Translation: CASSVTGSYEQYF.

The gene calls are TRBV5-1 and TRBJ2-1; 8 bases map to TRBD2. Trimming removed 5 bases from V and 15 bases from J; junction bases left unmatched: 19. The CDR3 is 15 amino acids. CDR1 is SGHRS and CDR2 is YFSETQ in the germline V gene. The CDR3 nucleotides read TGCGCCAGCAGAGGGGCGGTGGGGCGGGAGGCCCGGACGTTCTTC. Translating it yields CASRGAVGREARTFF.

The CDR3 region has the DNA TGTGCCAGCAGCTTGGGACACCTCCAAGAGACCCAGTACTTC. Translation: CASSLGHLQETQYF. V is TRBV7-2 and J is TRBJ2-5; tentatively, D is TRBD1 (6 bases). V lost 3 bases and J 1 base, leaving 9 bases between the germline ends. The CDR3 loop spans 14 amino acids. Germline CDR1 is SGHTA and CDR2 is FQGNSA. Variable domain in full (rest from reference TRBV7-2 and TRBJ2-5): GAGVSQSPSNKVTEKGKDVELRCDPISGHTALYWYRQSLGQGLEFLIYFQGNSAPDKSGLPSDRFSAERTGGSVSTLTIQRTQQEDSAVYLCASSLGHLQETQYFGPGTRLLVL.

The V call is TRBV6-2 or TRBV6-3, the J call TRBJ2-1, with D possibly being TRBD1 (5 bases). Per the germline V gene, CDR1 is MNHEY and CDR2 is SVGEGT. The V and J ends lost 4 bases and 2 bases respectively, with 6 bases between them. This CDR3 has 13 residues. This CDR3 is CASSWTPYNEQFF. The CDR3 coding sequence is TGTGCCAGCAGTTGGACACCCTACAATGAGCAGTTCTTC.

The chain carries TRBV19 and TRBJ2-5, with 8 bases aligning to TRBD1. Germline CDR1 reads LNHDA; CDR2 reads SQIVND (reference sequence). With V trimmed by 4 bases and J by 1 base, 11 bases remained unmatched. CDR3 length equals 17 residues. CDR3 DNA: TGTGCCAGTAGTAGACAAGGACAGGGAAGCGGCCAAGAGACCCAGTACTTC. Its protein product is CASSRQGQGSGQETQYF.

V is TRBV6-1 and J is TRBJ1-5; no firm D call. V lost 2 bases, J lost 5 bases, and 16 bases lay in between. Germline V gives CDR1 MNHNS, CDR2 SASEGT. The CDR3 extends over 16 amino acids. Written as DNA, the CDR3 is TGTGCCAGCAGTGAAATTCGGCAGGTCGGGGATCAGCCCCAGCATTTT. Translated: CASSEIRQVGDQPQHF.

The genes are TRBV3-1 (or the pseudogene TRBV3-2) and TRBJ1-4; TRBD1 aligns across 7 bases. The V and J ends lost 5 bases and 8 bases, in that order; junction bases with no gene match: 17. Germline V gene sequence: CDR1 LGHDT, CDR2 YNNKEL (reference sequence). This CDR3 spans 17 amino acids. For the CDR3, the DNA is TGTGCCAGCAGCGAAGTCGCCACAGGGGATGGGAACGAAAAACTGTTTTTT. It encodes CASSEVATGDGNEKLFF.

The genes are TRBV19 and TRBJ2-1; D is possibly TRBD2 (5 bases). Germline lookup yields CDR1 LNHDA and CDR2 SQIVND (reference sequence). Trimming cost V 5 bases and J 15 bases, with 26 bases left between them. The CDR3 is 15 amino acids. The CDR3 loop reads CASSSRGGLARTPFF. CDR3 nucleotides: TGTGCCAGTAGTTCCCGAGGCGGGCTAGCCCGAACCCCGTTCTTC.

The J gene is TRBJ2-7, the V gene TRBV4-1; tentative D call: TRBD1 (6 bases). This CDR3 comprises 14 residues. V was cut by 1 base and J by 2 bases, with 9 bases left in between. Germline CDR1 reads MGHRA; CDR2 reads YSYEKL. CDR3 bases: TGCGCCAGCAGCCAAGTTGGGGACACCTACGAGCAGTACTTC. This encodes CASSQVGDTYEQYF.

The CDR3 here is CASYTDEQYV. For the CDR3, the DNA is TGTGCCAGCTACACCGACGAGCAGTACGTC. V usage is TRBV6-5 and J usage is TRBJ2-7, with D uncertain. The CDR3 has 10 amino acids. V was cut by 8 bases and J by 5 bases, with 7 bases left in between. Germline V CDR1 and CDR2: MNHEY, SVGAGI.

This chain links TRBV12-5 with TRBJ1-1; the D gene is possibly TRBD1 (6 bases). This CDR3 has 15 amino acids. Germline assignment: CDR1 LGHNT and CDR2 FRNRAP. With 2 bases removed from V and 2 bases from J, the gap between germline ends came to 12 bases. CDR3 region: CASGLPSGQNTEAFF. The DNA of the CDR3 is TGTGCTAGTGGTTTGCCATCGGGACAAAACACTGAAGCTTTCTTT. Full variable domain (missing parts from reference TRBV12-5 and TRBJ1-1): DARVTQTPRHKVTEMGQEVTMRCQPILGHNTVFWYRQTMMQGLELLAYFRNRAPLDDSGMPKDRFSAEMPDATLATLKIQPSEPRDSAVYFCASGLPSGQNTEAFFGQGTRLTVV.

CDR3 loop: CATGLGQKNIQYF. CDR3 in DNA: TGTGCCACCGGCCTGGGACAGAAAAACATTCAGTACTTC. The chain has TRBV24-1 and TRBJ2-4; 7 nucleotides agree with TRBD1. V trimming: 9 bases; J trimming: 4 bases; junction bases outside the gene matches: 5. The CDR3 totals 13 residues. Per the germline V gene, CDR1 is KGHDR and CDR2 is SFDVKD.

This clone was seen just once. V and J are TRBV6-5 and TRBJ1-4; D unresolved. Germline lookup yields CDR1 MNHEY and CDR2 SVGAGI. Trimming took off 2 bases at V and 5 bases at J, with 3 bases between the two ends. The CDR3 loop spans 12 amino acids. The CDR3 DNA reads TGTGCCAGCAGTTACCTGAATGAAAAACTGTTTTTT. The encoded protein is CASSYLNEKLFF.

This clone was seen once. The chain carries TRBV19 and TRBJ1-1, with D perhaps matching TRBD1 (6 bases). The germline V gene has CDR1 LNHDA and CDR2 SQIVND (reference sequence). V dropped 4 bases and J dropped 6 bases, with 15 bases sitting between them. The CDR3 is 14 amino acids. CDR3 in amino acids: CASSTPRGFAEAFF. CDR3 DNA: TGTGCCAGTAGTACCCCAAGGGGGTTCGCTGAAGCTTTCTTT.

The V call is TRBV5-5, the J call TRBJ2-7; 8 bases align to TRBD2. This CDR3 is built from 14 residues. V was pared by 3 bases and J by 4 bases, with 6 bases of the junction left unmatched. Germline CDR1 SGHKS, CDR2 YYEKEE (reference sequence). The CDR3 nucleotides are TGTGCCAGCAGCTCCTATAGCGGGGATTACGAGCAGTACTTC. This gives the protein CASSSYSGDYEQYF.

This CDR3 reads CASSSLTAYNSPLHF. The CDR3 DNA reads TGTGCCAGCAGTTCGCTGACAGCTTATAATTCACCCCTCCACTTT. The J gene is TRBJ1-6, the V gene TRBV27; possible D gene TRBD1, 5 bases. Germline values: CDR1 MNHEY, CDR2 SMNVEV (reference sequence). The CDR3 extends over 15 amino acids. V lost 4 bases to trimming and J lost 4 bases, with 11 bases between them.

The chain is built from TRBV5-1 and TRBJ1-2, with TRBD1 identical over 8 bases. The V gene's germline CDR1 is SGHRS and CDR2 YFSETQ. The CDR3 length is 17 residues. V shed 3 bases, J shed 2 bases, and the junction held 12 bases outside the gene matches. The CDR3 sequence is CASSSGMTQGGNYGYTF. CDR3 DNA sequence: TGCGCCAGCAGCTCAGGGATGACACAGGGGGGAAACTATGGCTACACCTTC.

The rearrangement links TRBV6-4 to TRBJ1-1, with 9 bases that match TRBD1. Germline CDR1 MRHNA, CDR2 SNTAGT. The CDR3 runs 14 residues. The ends lost 2 bases at V and 8 bases at J; junction bases unmatched: 6. In DNA form, the CDR3 reads TGTGCCAGCAGTGACCCCGAGACAGGGGGGGAAGCTTTCTTT. This codes for CASSDPETGGEAFF.